This entry lists 17 T cell receptor beta chains sequenced from one sample in a study of early T cells in non-severe SARS-CoV-2 infection. TCRdb re-derived calls from the 5' RACE reads in MiXCR, one entry per CDR3 protein. The repertoire consists of about 110,000 distinct CDR3 sequences, with 12% occurring once and the leading ten covering 3% to 3.5%. The specimen was whole blood. The receptors shown here come from an adult who was a healthcare worker with PCR-confirmed SARS-CoV-2 infection or an uninfected control (not recorded which).

The rearrangement joins TRBV7-9 to TRBJ1-1, with TRBD1 as a possible D gene (5 bases). Per the germline V gene, CDR1 is SEHNR and CDR2 is FQNEAQ (reference sequence). The germline V and J ends were trimmed by 4 bases and 0 bases, with 27 bases remaining between them. The CDR3 sequence is 20 residues long. CDR3 amino acids: CASSSWTSTPPFVMNTEAFF. The DNA for the CDR3 is TGTGCCAGCAGCTCGTGGACATCAACGCCCCCGTTCGTTATGAACACTGAAGCTTTCTTT.

The table lists this clonotype with many counts. The chain carries TRBV27 and TRBJ2-7; TRBD1 matches 9 bases. With 4 bases clipped from V and 3 bases from J, the junction kept 7 bases outside the gene matches. Germline-derived CDR1 and CDR2 are MNHEY and SMNVEV (reference sequence). The CDR3 is 15 amino acids. The CDR3 spells CASSSAGTGYYEQYF. The CDR3, as DNA: TGTGCCAGCAGTTCGGCCGGGACAGGGTACTACGAGCAGTACTTC.

This clonotype showed up many times. The chain uses TRBV12-3 or TRBV12-4 and TRBJ1-5; no clear D gene. The V end was cut by 8 bases, the J end by 0 bases, with 11 bases between. This CDR3 has 14 residues. The CDR3 sequence is CASGLTYSNQPQHF. DNA of the CDR3: TGTGCCAGCGGGCTAACTTATAGCAATCAGCCCCAGCATTTT.

The genes are TRBV9 and TRBJ2-7; D possibly corresponds to TRBD1 (6 bases). Germline values: CDR1 SGDLS, CDR2 YYNGEE. CDR3 length: 16 amino acids. Trimming stripped 0 bases from V and 3 bases from J, with 16 bases between. The CDR3 nucleotides read TGTGCCAGCAGCGTAGGGGGGCGACAGCCAATCTACGAGCAGTACTTC. Its protein product is CASSVGGRQPIYEQYF.

This clonotype was detected many times. V is TRBV19 and J is TRBJ1-5; D is ambiguous. Per germline, CDR1 LNHDA and CDR2 SQIVND (reference sequence). The length of the CDR3 is 11 residues. V dropped 3 bases and J dropped 6 bases, with 3 bases sitting between them. CDR3 in amino acids: CASSIGQPQHF. The CDR3 DNA sequence: TGTGCCAGTAGTATCGGTCAGCCCCAGCATTTT.

As concerns this clonotype: The junction departs from the called germline gene at one end, perhaps through a read error. The genes are TRBV28 and TRBJ1-4; 9 nucleotides agree with TRBD1. Germline CDR1 is MDHEN and CDR2 is SYDVKM. CDR3 length: 11 residues. The CDR3 DNA sequence: TGTGCCAGCAGTTCCGGGACAGGGAGGGTTTTT. Protein: CASSSGTGRVF.

The genes are TRBV10-3 and TRBJ2-7, with D tentatively TRBD1 (6 bases). Trimming stripped 2 bases from V and 0 bases from J, with 17 bases between. The CDR3 has 17 amino acids. Germline V gene sequence: CDR1 ENHRY, CDR2 SYGVKD. The CDR3 nucleotides read TGTGCCATCAGTGAGCCTAGCCGACAGGACTTCTCCTACGAGCAGTACTTC. It translates to CAISEPSRQDFSYEQYF.

The rearrangement uses TRBV3-1 and TRBJ1-5, with D possibly matching TRBD1 (6 bases). This CDR3 is 14 amino acids long. The V gene lost 2 bases and the J gene lost 3 bases, with 8 bases spanning the gap. Germline loops: CDR1 LGHDT, CDR2 YNNKEL (reference sequence). CDR3 loop: CASSQPGHNQPQHF. CDR3 nucleotides: TGTGCCAGCAGCCAACCGGGACACAATCAGCCCCAGCATTTT.

This rearrangement joins TRBV5-4 to TRBJ1-6; TRBD1 might be the D (6 bases). This CDR3 contains 15 residues. Per germline, CDR1 SGHNT and CDR2 YYREEE (reference sequence). Trimming removed 4 bases at V and 5 bases at J, with 13 bases between. The CDR3 coding sequence is TGTGCCAGCAGCAGCTCCGGGACACATAATTCACCCCTCCACTTT. Translation: CASSSSGTHNSPLHF.

This clonotype has a handful of counts. The chain links TRBV5-1 to TRBJ1-1; 8 bases fit TRBD1. After removal of 3 bases from V and 8 bases from J, the junction contained 6 bases not matched to a gene. The CDR3 loop spans 13 amino acids. CDR1 is SGHRS and CDR2 is YFSETQ in the germline V gene. CDR3 bases: TGCGCCAGCAGCTGGGACAGGAACTCCGAAGCTTTCTTT. Its translation is CASSWDRNSEAFF.

This clonotype occurred many times. This sequence joins TRBV11-2 and TRBJ2-1; 11 bases are shared with TRBD2. The CDR3 sequence is 18 residues long. Trimming removed 4 bases from V and 0 bases from J; junction bases left unmatched: 8. Germline CDR1 and CDR2: SGHAT and FQNNGV. The CDR3 DNA follows: TGTGCCAGCAGCTCGCCTAGCGGGAGGTTGTTCTCCTACAATGAGCAGTTCTTC. Translating it yields CASSSPSGRLFSYNEQFF. Drawing the rest from reference TRBV11-2 and TRBJ2-1, the complete variable domain is EAGVAQSPRYKIIEKRQSVAFWCNPISGHATLYWYQQILGQGPKLLIQFQNNGVVDDSQLPKDRFSAERLKGVDSTLKIQPAKLEDSAVYLCASSSPSGRLFSYNEQFFGPGTRLTVL.

This clonotype was seen a handful of times. The gene calls are TRBV5-1 and TRBJ2-3; 10 nucleotides agree with TRBD2. This CDR3 has 16 residues. Trimming took 3 bases from V and 0 from J; bases not matched to a gene: 4. Germline lookup yields CDR1 SGHRS and CDR2 YFSETQ. The CDR3 spells CASSSRTSGSTDTQYF. In nucleotides, the CDR3 is TGCGCCAGCAGCTCGAGGACTAGCGGTAGCACAGATACGCAGTATTTT.

This clonotype was found a few times. This chain joins TRBV7-8 and TRBJ1-1; D call uncertain. This CDR3 region has 13 residues. Deletions cut 4 bases from V and 1 base from J, with 7 bases between. The germline CDR1 and CDR2 sequences are SGHVS and FQNEAQ. The CDR3 here is CASSWKENTEAFF. In nucleotides, the CDR3 is TGTGCCAGCAGCTGGAAGGAGAACACTGAAGCTTTCTTT.

As regards this clonotype: The CDR3 end shows no conserved phenylalanine or tryptophan, and so a read error is likely. The chain carries TRBV28 and TRBJ2-5, with D unclear. This CDR3 contains 15 residues. Germline values: CDR1 MDHEN, CDR2 SYDVKM. Trimming shortened V by 6 bases and J by 0 bases, and 14 bases separated the two germline ends. The CDR3 loop is CASSNNLGNQETQYL. CDR3 in DNA: TGTGCCAGCAGCAACAATCTAGGGAACCAAGAGACCCAGTACTTG.

This clonotype was seen ten or more times. The V and J genes are TRBV7-3 and TRBJ1-6; D gene unclear. The CDR3 extends over 15 amino acids. V was cut by 0 bases and J by 15 bases, with 18 bases left in between. CDR1 is SGHTA, CDR2 FQGTGA, per germline. CDR3 region: CASSLTGDLSSLLHF. The CDR3 bases are TGTGCCAGCAGCTTAACGGGTGACCTGTCTTCGCTCCTCCACTTT.

There are a few counts of this clonotype. J is TRBJ2-1 and V is TRBV20-1; TRBD2 agrees at 12 bases. Germline loops: CDR1 DFQATT, CDR2 SNEGSKA (reference sequence). V was pared by 8 bases and J by 9 bases, with 8 bases of the junction left unmatched. The CDR3 runs 13 residues. The CDR3 DNA follows: TGCAGTACGACTAGCGGGAGTTGGGGTGAGCAGTTCTTC. Protein product: CSTTSGSWGEQFF.

The chain joins TRBV6-5 to TRBJ1-1; D is uncertain. Trimming shortened V by 11 bases and J by 1 base, and 17 bases separated the two germline ends. CDR3 length: 14 residues. Germline V CDR1 and CDR2: MNHEY, SVGAGI. The CDR3 nucleotides are TGTGCCGGCAACCCCAGCCACGCGAACACTGAAGCTTTCTTT. It specifies CAGNPSHANTEAFF.